The T cell receptor (beta chain) described here comes from a study of blood T cell repertoires in COVID-19. Source study methods: The authors estimated nucleated cell counts from reference gene primer amplification. Produced via immunoSEQ multiplex PCR; TCRdb's table is partial and in-frame only. That table is the source of V, J and clone size, and D and trimming were worked out from the DNA. The repertoire holds 85,000 to 100,000 clones, with approximately 85% as singletons. Trimming removed 8 bases at V and 5 bases at J, with 10 bases between. The CDR3 is 12 amino acids. The chain joins TRBV12-3 or TRBV12-4 to TRBJ1-3; D remains unclear. The sequenced sample was peripheral blood. The source of this sequence is a man between 60 and 75 years old with acute or convalescent COVID-19. CDR3 protein: CASALNRNTIYF. For the CDR3, the DNA is TGTGCCAGCGCGTTGAACCGAAACACCATATATTTT.